This TCR beta chain was recovered during a study of blood T cell repertoires in COVID-19. Study context: From the United States, Italy and Spain came samples of acute and convalescent COVID-19.

Residents of over 20 US areas, aged about 18 to 95 years, made up the participants. Participants had their cohort set by participant-reported clinical history. There are a few counts of this clone. Per the original data handling: Counts of nucleated cells, estimated from reference gene primer amplification, were obtained. Sequenced by immunoSEQ multiplex PCR; TCRdb stores in-frame clones only, minus some. V, J and clone size are those of that table, while D and trimming were read from the DNA. The sample carries around 190,000 clones, around 84% recorded once. The CDR3 length is 13 residues. Germline assignment: CDR1 GTSNPN and CDR2 SVGIG (reference sequence). The J segment lost 6 bases and the V segment lost 5 bases, leaving 10 bases of the junction unmatched.

Sequencing used PBMCs or T cells enriched from blood (not recorded which). This TCR was recovered from a woman in her twenties or thirties who had been exposed to COVID-19. The J gene is TRBJ2-7, the V gene TRBV30; 7 bases map to TRBD1. In nucleotides, the CDR3 is TGTGCCTGGGCCGTCCGACAGGGAAGCGAGCAGTACTTC. This translates into CAWAVRQGSEQYF.